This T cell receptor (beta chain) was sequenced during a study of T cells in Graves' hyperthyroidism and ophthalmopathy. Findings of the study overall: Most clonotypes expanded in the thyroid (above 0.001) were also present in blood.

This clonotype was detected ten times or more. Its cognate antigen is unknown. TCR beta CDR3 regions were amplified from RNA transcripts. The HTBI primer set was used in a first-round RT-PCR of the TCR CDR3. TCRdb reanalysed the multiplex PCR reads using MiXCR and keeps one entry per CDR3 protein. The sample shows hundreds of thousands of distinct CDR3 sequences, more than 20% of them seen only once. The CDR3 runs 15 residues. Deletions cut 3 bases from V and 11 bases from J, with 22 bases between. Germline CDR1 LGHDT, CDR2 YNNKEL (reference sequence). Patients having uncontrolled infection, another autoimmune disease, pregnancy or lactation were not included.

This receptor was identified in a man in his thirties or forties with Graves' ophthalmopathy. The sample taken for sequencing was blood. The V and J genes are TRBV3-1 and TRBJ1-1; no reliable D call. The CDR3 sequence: CASSQDGRYLQRAFF. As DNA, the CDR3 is TGTGCCAGCAGCCAGGACGGACGGTACCTACAAAGGGCTTTCTTT.